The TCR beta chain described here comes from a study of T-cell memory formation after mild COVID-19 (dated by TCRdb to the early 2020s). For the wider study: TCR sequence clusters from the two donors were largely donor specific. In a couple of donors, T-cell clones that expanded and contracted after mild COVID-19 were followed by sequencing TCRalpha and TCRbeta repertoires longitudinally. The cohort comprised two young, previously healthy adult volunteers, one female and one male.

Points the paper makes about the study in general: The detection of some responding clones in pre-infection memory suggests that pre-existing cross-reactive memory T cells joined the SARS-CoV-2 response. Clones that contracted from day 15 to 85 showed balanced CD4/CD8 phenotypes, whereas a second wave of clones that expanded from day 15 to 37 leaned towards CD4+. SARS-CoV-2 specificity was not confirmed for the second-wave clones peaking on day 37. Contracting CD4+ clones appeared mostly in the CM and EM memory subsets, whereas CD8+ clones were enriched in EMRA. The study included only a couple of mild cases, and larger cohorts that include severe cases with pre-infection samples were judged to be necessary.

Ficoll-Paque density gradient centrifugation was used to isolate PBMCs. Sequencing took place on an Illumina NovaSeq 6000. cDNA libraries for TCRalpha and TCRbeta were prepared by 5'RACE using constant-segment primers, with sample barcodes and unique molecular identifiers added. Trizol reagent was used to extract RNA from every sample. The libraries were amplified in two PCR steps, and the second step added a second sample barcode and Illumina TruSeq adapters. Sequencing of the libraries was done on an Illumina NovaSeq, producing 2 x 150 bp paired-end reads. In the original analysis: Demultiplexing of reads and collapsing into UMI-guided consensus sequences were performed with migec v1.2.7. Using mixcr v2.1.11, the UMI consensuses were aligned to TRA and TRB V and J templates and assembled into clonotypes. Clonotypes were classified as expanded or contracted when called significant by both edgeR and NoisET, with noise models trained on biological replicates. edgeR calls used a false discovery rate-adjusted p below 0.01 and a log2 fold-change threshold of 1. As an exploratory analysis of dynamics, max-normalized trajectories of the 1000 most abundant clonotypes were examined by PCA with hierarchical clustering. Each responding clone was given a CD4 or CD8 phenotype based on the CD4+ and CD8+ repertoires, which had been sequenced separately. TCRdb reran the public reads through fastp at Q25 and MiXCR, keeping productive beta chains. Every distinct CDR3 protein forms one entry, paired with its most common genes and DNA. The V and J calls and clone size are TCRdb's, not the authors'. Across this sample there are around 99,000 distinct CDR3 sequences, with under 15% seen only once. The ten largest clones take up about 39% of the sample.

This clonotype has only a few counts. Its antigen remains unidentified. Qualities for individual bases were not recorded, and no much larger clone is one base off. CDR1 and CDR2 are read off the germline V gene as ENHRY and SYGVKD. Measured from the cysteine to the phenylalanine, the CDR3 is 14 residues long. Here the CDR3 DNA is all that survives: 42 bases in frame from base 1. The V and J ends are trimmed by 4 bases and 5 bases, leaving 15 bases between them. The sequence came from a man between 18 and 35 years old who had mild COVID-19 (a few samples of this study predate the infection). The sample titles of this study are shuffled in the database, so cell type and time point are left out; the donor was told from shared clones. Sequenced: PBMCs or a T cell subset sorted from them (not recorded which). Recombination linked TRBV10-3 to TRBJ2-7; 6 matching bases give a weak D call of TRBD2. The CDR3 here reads CAISGLFGGDEQYF. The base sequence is TGTGCCATCAGTGGACTTTTTGGAGGGGACGAGCAGTACTTC.